This T cell receptor (beta chain) was obtained from a study of T-cell reconstitution after alpha-beta-depleted transplantation in children (dated by TCRdb to 2016 to 2017). With respect to the entire study: T-cell immune reconstitution after TCRalphabeta/CD19-depleted allogeneic hematopoietic cell transplantation in children was quantitatively tracked in the study by means of TCR repertoire profiling.

The time point label, as the study defines it: day 60 (about 2 months) after transplantation. The sample's treatment or condition, from its label and the paper: allogeneic hematopoietic cell transplantation with graft depleted of TCRalphabeta T cells and CD19 B cells. The transplant recipients were children given TCRalphabeta/CD19-depleted allogeneic hematopoietic cell grafts. Library preparation employed PCR. The sequencing machine was an Illumina HiSeq 2500. Molecular barcoding was employed in the preparation of TCR libraries, with unique molecular identifiers being used to normalize TCRbeta repertoire quantification. Using fastp trimming at Q25 and MiXCR clonotype assembly, TCRdb reanalyzed the public sequencing data and kept in-frame beta chains. CDR3 protein duplicates are merged, each entry listing the most common genes and DNA. In all, the sample holds roughly 100,000 distinct CDR3 sequences, and approximately 6% of those were seen once. About 6% of the sample goes to the ten largest clones.

There are a few counts of this clonotype. Its antigen is currently not known. Within one base of it there is no much larger clone, and no base qualities were kept. Paper-wide results and their limitations: Hyperexpanded clone frequencies declined over subsequent months; after one year, T-cell counts and TCRbeta diversity were mostly attributed to newly produced T cells. In some patients, high TCRbeta diversity at day 60 was attributed to recipient T cells and intrathymic progenitors that had survived conditioning. About two months after transplant, the apparently early recovery of alphabetaT-cell counts reportedly depended on just several hundred clones that had expanded rapidly and came from non-depleted graft cells.

As encoded in the germline V gene (reference sequence), CDR1 is LNHDA while CDR2 is SQIVND. Cut back by 2 bases and 1 base, the V and J ends lie 8 bases apart. The CDR3 measures 14 amino acids from cysteine to phenylalanine. Solely the CDR3 DNA is kept, with 42 bases framed from the first base. This sample comprised PBMCs, mostly from graft donor cells, obtained 60 days after TCRalphabeta/CD19-depleted stem cell transplant. This sequence originates from a female patient aged 2-9 years who had a stem cell transplant for Fanconi anemia, so the T cells may come from the graft donor. The rearrangement joined TRBV19 to TRBJ1-1; the D gene is not confidently resolved. The base sequence is TGTGCCAGTAGTATAATCTCTTGGAACACTGAAGCTTTCTTT. Its protein reads: CASSIISWNTEAFF. The full variable domain, with segments outside the CDR3 supplied by the reference TRBV19 and TRBJ1-1 proteins, appears as DGGITQSPKYLFRKEGQNVTLSCEQNLNHDAMYWYRQDPGQGLRLIYYSQIVNDFQKGDIAEGYSVSREKKESFPLTVTSAQKNPTAFYLCASSIISWNTEAFFGQGTRLTVV.